This T cell receptor (beta chain) appears in the sequencing data of a study of CXCR3-negative and CXCR3-positive naive CD8 T cells. Overall study: Libraries each contributed about 1.5 +/- 0.3 million TRB reads, for about 135 million in total. General observations from the study: In both naive subsets diversity was comparably high, whereas memory CD8+ cells showed much lower diversity. When CXCR3-positive naive cells were set against CXCR3-negative naive cells, the former had more hydrophobic TRB CDR3s.

The libraries of TRB cDNA were prepared using 5' RACE with UMI labels. Following a re-call of the 5' RACE reads, TCRdb has one entry per CDR3 protein and lacks DNA. The sample holds about 9,000 distinct CDR3 sequences. Naive CD8+ T cells displayed a CD45RO-CCR7+CD27+CD95- phenotype. This clonotype is identified as medium-sized (0.01 to 0.1%) from frequency. Antigen: not known. Germline CDR1 MDHEN, CDR2 SYDVKM. The CDR3 is made up of 16 amino acids. The chain has TRBV28 and TRBJ2-7; TCRdb returns TRBD2, unconfirmable since there is no DNA. Sequenced: naive CXCR3- CD8+ T cells from blood. The subset here: CD45RO-CCR7+CD27+CD95- naive CD8+ T cells lacking CXCR3 (TNR3-). This clonotype originated in a human donor in good health. Some clones in this sample may be carry-over from other donors' samples. This CDR3 reads CASSVGTGLAEYEQYF.